Detailed here is one T cell receptor beta chain. Its antigen is still unknown. The CDR3 covers 15 residues. Germline V CDR1 and CDR2: MDHEN, SYDVKM. V lost 5 bases and J 8 bases, leaving 19 bases between the germline ends. The method was immunoSEQ multiplex PCR; TCRdb's version includes in-frame clones alone and lacks a portion of them. The data contain 50,000 to 75,000 clones, over 80% of them singletons. The sample is drawn from a study of OX40 agonist ivuxolimab in advanced cancers. Study-wide background: The group had a mean age of around 60 years, ranged from about 20 to 79, and was 75% to 85% male. Partial responses were seen in three patients, one with hepatocellular carcinoma and two with cutaneous melanoma.

Study-level findings and limits: Blood T cells, both CD4+ and CD8+, expanded clonally by week 6 at 0.1 to 3.0 mg/kg. On average, a greater number of expanded clones characterised CD8+ T cells relative to CD4+.

This receptor was taken from an adult with an advanced solid tumor such as melanoma, head and neck, liver or kidney cancer. The source was CD4+ or CD8+ T cells sorted from blood, collected in a trial of the OX40 agonist ivuxolimab. The chain joins TRBV28 to TRBJ1-3; D is undetermined. The CDR3 sequence: CASSGPTLTRDTIYF. CDR3 sequence (DNA): TGTGCCAGCAGTGGCCCTACCCTCACACGAGACACCATATATTTT. The entire variable domain, with the rest obtained from reference TRBV28 and TRBJ1-3, is as follows: DVKVTQSSRYLVKRTGEKVFLECVQDMDHENMFWYRQDPGLGLRLIYFSYDVKMKEKGDIPEGYSVSREKKERFSLILESASTNQTSMYLCASSGPTLTRDTIYFGEGSWLTVV.